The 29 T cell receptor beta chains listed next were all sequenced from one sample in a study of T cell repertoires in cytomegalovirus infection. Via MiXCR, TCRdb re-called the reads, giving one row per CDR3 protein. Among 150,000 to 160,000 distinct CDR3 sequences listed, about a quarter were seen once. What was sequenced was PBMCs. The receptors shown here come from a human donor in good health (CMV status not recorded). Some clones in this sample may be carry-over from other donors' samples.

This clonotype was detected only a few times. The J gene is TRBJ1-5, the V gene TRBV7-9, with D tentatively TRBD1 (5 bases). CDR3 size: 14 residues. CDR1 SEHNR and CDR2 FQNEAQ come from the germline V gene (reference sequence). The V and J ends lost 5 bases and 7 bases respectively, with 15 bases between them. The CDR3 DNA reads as TGTGCCAGCAGCAGAGGGACTCTTTCCCAGCCCCAGCATTTT. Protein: CASSRGTLSQPQHF.

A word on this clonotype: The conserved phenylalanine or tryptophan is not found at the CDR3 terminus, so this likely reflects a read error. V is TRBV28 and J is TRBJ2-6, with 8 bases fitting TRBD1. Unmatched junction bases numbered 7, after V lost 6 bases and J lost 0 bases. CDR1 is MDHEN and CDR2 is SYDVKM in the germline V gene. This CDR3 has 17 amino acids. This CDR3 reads CASSGTGLSSGANVLTL. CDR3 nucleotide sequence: TGTGCCAGCAGCGGGACAGGCTTAAGCTCTGGGGCCAACGTCCTGACTCTC.

The CDR3 region is CASSLAGDSAFF. The CDR3 DNA is TGTGCCAGCAGCCTGGCAGGGGATTCGGCTTTCTTT. The chain carries TRBV5-4 and TRBJ1-1, with D perhaps TRBD1 (6 bases). The CDR3 is made up of 12 amino acids. Germline CDR1 reads SGHNT; CDR2 reads YYREEE (reference sequence). With 4 bases removed from V and 11 bases from J, the gap between germline ends came to 15 bases.

CDR3 sequence reads: CSVARDISTDTQYF. The CDR3 coding sequence is TGCAGCGTCGCCAGGGACATAAGCACAGATACGCAGTATTTT. This chain links TRBV29-1 with TRBJ2-3; TRBD1 might be the D (6 bases). V was clipped by 6 bases and J by 0 bases, with 13 bases between them. Germline CDR1 SQVTM, CDR2 ANQGSEA. The CDR3 is 14 residues long.

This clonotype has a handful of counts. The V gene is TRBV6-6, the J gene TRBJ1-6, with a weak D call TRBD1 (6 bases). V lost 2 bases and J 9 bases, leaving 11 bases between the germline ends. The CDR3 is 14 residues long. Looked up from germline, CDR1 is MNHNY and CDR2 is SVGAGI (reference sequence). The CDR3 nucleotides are TGTGCCAGCAGTTACCCCACAGGGAGTTCACCCCTCCACTTT. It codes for CASSYPTGSSPLHF.

DNA of the CDR3: TGTGCCAGCAGTTTAGGGCGCTCACCCCTCCACTTT. Translating gives CASSLGRSPLHF. The chain combines TRBV28 with TRBJ1-6; D gene ambiguous. The length of the CDR3 is 12 residues. The germline V gene has CDR1 MDHEN and CDR2 SYDVKM. The V and J ends lost 2 bases and 10 bases respectively, with 6 bases between them. Complete variable domain (other parts from reference TRBV28 and TRBJ1-6): DVKVTQSSRYLVKRTGEKVFLECVQDMDHENMFWYRQDPGLGLRLIYFSYDVKMKEKGDIPEGYSVSREKKERFSLILESASTNQTSMYLCASSLGRSPLHFGNGTRLTVT.

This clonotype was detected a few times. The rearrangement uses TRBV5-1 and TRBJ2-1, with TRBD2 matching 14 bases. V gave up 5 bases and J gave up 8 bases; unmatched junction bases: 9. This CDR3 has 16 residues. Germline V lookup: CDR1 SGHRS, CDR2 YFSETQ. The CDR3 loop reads CASSAPGLAGAYEQFF. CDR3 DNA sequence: TGCGCCAGCAGTGCGCCGGGACTAGCGGGAGCCTATGAGCAGTTCTTC.

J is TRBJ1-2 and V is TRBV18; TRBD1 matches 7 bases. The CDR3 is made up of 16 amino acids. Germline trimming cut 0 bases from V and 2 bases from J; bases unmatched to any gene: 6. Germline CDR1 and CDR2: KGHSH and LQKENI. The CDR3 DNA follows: TGTGCCAGCTCACCACCGGGGACGGACAGGAACTATGGCTACACCTTC. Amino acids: CASSPPGTDRNYGYTF.

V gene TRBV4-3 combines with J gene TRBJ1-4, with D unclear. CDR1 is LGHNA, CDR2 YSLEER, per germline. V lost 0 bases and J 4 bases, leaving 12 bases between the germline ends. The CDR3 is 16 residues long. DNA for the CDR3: TGCGCCAGCAGCCAAGATGGAGGAGGCCTTAATGAAAAACTGTTTTTT. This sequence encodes CASSQDGGGLNEKLFF.

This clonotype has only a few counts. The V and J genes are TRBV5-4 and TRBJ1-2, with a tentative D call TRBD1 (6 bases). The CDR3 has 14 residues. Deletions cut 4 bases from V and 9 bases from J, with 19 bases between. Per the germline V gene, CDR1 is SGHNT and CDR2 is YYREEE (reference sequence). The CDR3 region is CASSTTQGHLSYTF. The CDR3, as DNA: TGTGCCAGCAGCACTACGCAGGGGCACCTGAGCTACACCTTC.

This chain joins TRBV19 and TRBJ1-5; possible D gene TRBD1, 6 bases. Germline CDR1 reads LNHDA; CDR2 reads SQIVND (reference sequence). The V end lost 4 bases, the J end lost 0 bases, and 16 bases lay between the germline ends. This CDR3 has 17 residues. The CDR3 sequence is CASSKVWTAFSNQPQHF. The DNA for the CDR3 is TGTGCCAGTAGTAAAGTATGGACAGCCTTTAGCAATCAGCCCCAGCATTTT. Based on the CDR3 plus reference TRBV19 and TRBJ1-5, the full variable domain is DGGITQSPKYLFRKEGQNVTLSCEQNLNHDAMYWYRQDPGQGLRLIYYSQIVNDFQKGDIAEGYSVSREKKESFPLTVTSAQKNPTAFYLCASSKVWTAFSNQPQHFGDGTRLSIL.

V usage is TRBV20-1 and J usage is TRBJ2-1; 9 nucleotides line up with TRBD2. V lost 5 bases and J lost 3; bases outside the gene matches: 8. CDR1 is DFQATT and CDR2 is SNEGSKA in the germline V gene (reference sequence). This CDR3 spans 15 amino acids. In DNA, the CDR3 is TGCAGTGCTCAAGGGACTAGCAAGGGCTACAATGAGCAGTTCTTC. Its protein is CSAQGTSKGYNEQFF.

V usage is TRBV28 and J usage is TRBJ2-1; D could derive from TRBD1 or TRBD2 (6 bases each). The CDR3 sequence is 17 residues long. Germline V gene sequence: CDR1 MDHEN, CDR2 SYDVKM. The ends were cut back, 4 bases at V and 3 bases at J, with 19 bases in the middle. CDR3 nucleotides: TGTGCCAGCAGTTCACCGAGGTCGGGGGCCGGCTACAATGAGCAGTTCTTC. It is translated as CASSSPRSGAGYNEQFF.

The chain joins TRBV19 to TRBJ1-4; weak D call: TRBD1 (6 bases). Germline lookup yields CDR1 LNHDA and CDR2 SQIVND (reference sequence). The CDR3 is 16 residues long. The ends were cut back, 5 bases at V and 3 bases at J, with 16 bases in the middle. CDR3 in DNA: TGTGCCAGTAGTTCGTTATCCAGGGGTTCTAATGAAAAACTGTTTTTT. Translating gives CASSSLSRGSNEKLFF.

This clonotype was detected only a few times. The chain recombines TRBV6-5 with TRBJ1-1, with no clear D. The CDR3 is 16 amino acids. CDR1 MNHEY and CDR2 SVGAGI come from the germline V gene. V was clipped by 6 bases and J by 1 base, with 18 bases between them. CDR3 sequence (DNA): TGTGCCAGCAGGACCAGAGCTGAGGCGGGGAACACTGAAGCTTTCTTT. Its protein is CASRTRAEAGNTEAFF.

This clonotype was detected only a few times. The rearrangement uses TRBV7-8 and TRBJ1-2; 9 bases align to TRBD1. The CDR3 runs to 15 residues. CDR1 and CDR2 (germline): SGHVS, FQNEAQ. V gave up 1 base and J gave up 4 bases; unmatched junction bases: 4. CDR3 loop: CASSLVVDRGYGYTF. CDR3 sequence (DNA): TGTGCCAGCAGCTTAGTGGTGGACAGGGGCTATGGCTACACCTTC.

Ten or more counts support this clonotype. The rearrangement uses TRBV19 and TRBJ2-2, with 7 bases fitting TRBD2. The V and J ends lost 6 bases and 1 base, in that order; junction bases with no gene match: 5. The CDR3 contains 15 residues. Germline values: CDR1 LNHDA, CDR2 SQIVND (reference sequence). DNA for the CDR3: TGTGCCAGTAGCCTCCTAGCGGTGAACACCGGGGAGCTGTTTTTT. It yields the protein CASSLLAVNTGELFF.

CDR3 amino acids: CASSNPPATEAFF. The CDR3 DNA reads as TGTGCCAGCAGTAACCCGCCCGCCACTGAAGCTTTCTTT. The chain couples TRBV6-5 to TRBJ1-1, with unresolved D. The V gene lost 5 bases and the J gene lost 4 bases, with 11 bases spanning the gap. CDR3 length: 13 residues. Germline CDR1 is MNHEY and CDR2 is SVGAGI.

CDR3 sequence (DNA): TGTGCCAGCAGTTTGGGCCCCCCTCTCTACGAGCAGTACTTC. Amino acids: CASSLGPPLYEQYF. The chain carries TRBV28 and TRBJ2-7; D remains ambiguous. In germline, CDR1 is MDHEN, CDR2 SYDVKM. This CDR3 has 14 residues. The ends were cut back, 3 bases at V and 3 bases at J, with 12 bases in the middle.

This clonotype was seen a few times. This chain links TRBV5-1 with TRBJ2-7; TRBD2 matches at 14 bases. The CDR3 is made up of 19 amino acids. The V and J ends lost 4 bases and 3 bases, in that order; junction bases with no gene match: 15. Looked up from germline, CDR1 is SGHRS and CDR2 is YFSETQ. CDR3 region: CASSPAGTSGSGGNYEQYF. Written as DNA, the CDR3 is TGCGCCAGCAGCCCGGCCGGGACTAGCGGGAGCGGGGGGAACTACGAGCAGTACTTC.

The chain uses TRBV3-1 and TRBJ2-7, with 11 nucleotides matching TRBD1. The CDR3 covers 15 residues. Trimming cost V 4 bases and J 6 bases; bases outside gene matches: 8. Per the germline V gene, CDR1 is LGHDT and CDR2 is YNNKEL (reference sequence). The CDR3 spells CASSPGTGGFGEQYF. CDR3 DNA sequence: TGTGCCAGCAGCCCCGGGACAGGGGGTTTTGGCGAGCAGTACTTC.

DNA for the CDR3: TGTGCCAGCAGTGACACAGGGCTTCGACAGCCCCAGCATTTT. Its translation is CASSDTGLRQPQHF. The chain recombines TRBV6-2 or TRBV6-3 with TRBJ1-5; tentatively, D is TRBD1 (6 bases). The CDR3 spans 14 residues. Germline lookup yields CDR1 MNHEY and CDR2 SVGEGT. V lost 5 bases, J lost 7 bases, and 15 bases lay in between.

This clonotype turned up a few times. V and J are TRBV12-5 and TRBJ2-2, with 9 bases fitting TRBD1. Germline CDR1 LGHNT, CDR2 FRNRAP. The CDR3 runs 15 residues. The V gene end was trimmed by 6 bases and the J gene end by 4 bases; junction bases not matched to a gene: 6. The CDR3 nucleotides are TGTGCTAGTGGCCGACAGGGGGATTCCACCGGGGAGCTGTTTTTT. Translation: CASGRQGDSTGELFF.

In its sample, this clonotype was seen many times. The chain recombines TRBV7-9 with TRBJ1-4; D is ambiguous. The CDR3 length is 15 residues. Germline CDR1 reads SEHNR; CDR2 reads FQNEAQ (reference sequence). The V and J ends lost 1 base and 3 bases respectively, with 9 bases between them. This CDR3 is CASSLEQVPNEKLFF. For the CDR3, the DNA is TGTGCCAGCAGCTTAGAGCAGGTCCCTAATGAAAAACTGTTTTTT.

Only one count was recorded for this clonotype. CDR3: CASTQNSPLHF. The CDR3, as DNA: TGTGCCAGCACCCAAAATTCACCCCTCCACTTT. The V and J genes are TRBV2 and TRBJ1-6; D remains unclear. The CDR3 is 11 amino acids. Trimming removed 7 bases from V and 7 bases from J, with 5 bases in between. Germline V lookup: CDR1 SNHLY, CDR2 FYNNEI. Full variable domain (outside the CDR3, taken from reference TRBV2 and TRBJ1-6): EPEVTQTPSHQVTQMGQEVILRCVPISNHLYFYWYRQILGQKVEFLVSFYNNEISEKSEIFDDQFSVERPDGSNFTLKIRSTKLEDSAMYFCASTQNSPLHFGNGTRLTVT.

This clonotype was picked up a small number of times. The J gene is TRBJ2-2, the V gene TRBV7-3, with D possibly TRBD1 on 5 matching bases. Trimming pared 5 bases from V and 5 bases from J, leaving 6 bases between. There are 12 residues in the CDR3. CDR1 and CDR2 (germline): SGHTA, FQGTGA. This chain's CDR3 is CASSDRTGELFF. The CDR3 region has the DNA TGTGCCAGCAGCGACAGAACCGGGGAGCTGTTTTTT.

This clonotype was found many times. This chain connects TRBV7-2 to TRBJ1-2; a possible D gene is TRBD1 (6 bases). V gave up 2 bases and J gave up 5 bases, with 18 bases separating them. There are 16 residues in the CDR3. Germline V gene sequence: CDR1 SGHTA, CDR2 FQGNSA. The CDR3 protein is CASSLNAAAGVYGYTF. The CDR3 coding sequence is TGTGCCAGCAGCTTAAACGCGGCGGCAGGGGTGTATGGCTACACCTTC.

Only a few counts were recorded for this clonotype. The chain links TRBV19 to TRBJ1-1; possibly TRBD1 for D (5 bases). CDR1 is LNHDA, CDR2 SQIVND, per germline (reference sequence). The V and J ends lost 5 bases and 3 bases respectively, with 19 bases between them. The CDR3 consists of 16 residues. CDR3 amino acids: CASSPSPSWGDTEAFF. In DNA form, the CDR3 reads TGTGCCAGTAGTCCGAGCCCCAGCTGGGGGGACACTGAAGCTTTCTTT.

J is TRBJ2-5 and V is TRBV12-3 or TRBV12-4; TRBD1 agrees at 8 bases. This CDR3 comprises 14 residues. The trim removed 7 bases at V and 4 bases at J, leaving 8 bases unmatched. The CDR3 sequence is CASTLTGAGETQYF. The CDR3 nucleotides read TGTGCCAGCACCCTGACAGGGGCGGGAGAGACCCAGTACTTC.